This T cell receptor (beta chain) is from a study of blood T cell repertoires in COVID-19. Generated by immunoSEQ multiplex PCR, the TCRdb table keeps only in-frame clones and is missing some. The sample has about 49,000 clones, about 85% seen once; the top ten hold approximately 15%. The CDR3 spans 12 residues. Between the trimmed V and J ends, which lost 8 bases and 5 bases, there was a span of 12 bases. The TCR sequence derives from a human donor in a cohort sampled during active COVID-19. V and J are TRBV12-3 or TRBV12-4 and TRBJ1-1; D is possibly TRBD1 (5 bases). The sequencing sample was made of peripheral blood. CDR3 protein: CASGGIGTEAFF. CDR3 in DNA: TGTGCCAGCGGGGGGATCGGAACTGAAGCTTTCTTT.